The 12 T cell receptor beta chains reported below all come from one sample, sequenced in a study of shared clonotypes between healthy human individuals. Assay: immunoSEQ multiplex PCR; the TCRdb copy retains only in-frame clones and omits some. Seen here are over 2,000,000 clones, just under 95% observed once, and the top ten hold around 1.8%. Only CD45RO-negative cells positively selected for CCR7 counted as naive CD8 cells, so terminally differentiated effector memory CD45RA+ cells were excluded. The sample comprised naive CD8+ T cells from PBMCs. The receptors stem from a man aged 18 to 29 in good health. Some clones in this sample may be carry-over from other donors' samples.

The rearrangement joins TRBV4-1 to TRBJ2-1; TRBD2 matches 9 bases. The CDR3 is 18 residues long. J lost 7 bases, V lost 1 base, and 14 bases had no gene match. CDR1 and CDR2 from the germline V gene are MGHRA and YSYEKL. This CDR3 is CASSQAGPLAGGINEQFF. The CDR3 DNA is TGCGCCAGCAGCCAAGCGGGGCCTCTTGCGGGAGGGATAAATGAGCAGTTCTTC.

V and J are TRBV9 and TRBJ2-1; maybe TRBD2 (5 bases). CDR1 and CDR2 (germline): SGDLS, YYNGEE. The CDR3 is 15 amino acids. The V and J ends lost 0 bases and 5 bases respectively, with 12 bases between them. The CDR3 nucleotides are TGTGCCAGCAGCGTAGAGCTCCGAGGGAACAATGAGCAGTTCTTC. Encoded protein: CASSVELRGNNEQFF.

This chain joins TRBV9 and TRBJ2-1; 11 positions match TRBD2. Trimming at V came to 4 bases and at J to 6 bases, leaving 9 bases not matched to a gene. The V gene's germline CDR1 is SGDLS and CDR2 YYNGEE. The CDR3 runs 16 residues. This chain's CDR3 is CASSITRLAGGNEQFF. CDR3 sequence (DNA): TGTGCCAGCAGCATCACGCGGCTAGCGGGAGGCAATGAGCAGTTCTTC.

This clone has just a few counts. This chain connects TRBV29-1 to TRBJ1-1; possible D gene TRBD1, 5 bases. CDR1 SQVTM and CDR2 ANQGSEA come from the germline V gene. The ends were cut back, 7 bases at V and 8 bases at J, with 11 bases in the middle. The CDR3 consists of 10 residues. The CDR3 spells CSAGGAEAFF. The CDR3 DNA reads TGCAGCGCGGGTGGGGCAGAAGCTTTCTTT.

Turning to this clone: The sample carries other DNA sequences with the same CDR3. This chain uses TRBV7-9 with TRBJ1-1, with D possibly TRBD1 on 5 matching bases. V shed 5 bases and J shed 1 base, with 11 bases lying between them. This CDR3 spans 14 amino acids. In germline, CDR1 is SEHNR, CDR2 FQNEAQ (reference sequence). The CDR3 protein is CASSPTGPNTEAFF. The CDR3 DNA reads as TGTGCCAGCAGCCCTACAGGTCCGAACACTGAAGCTTTCTTT.

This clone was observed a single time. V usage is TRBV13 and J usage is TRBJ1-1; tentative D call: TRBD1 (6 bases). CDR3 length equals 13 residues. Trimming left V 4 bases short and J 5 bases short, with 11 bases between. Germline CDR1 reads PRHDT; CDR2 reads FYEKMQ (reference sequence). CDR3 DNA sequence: TGTGCCAGCAGCTCAGGGACATATACTGAAGCTTTCTTT. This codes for CASSSGTYTEAFF. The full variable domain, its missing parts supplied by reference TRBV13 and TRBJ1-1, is AAGVIQSPRHLIKEKRETATLKCYPIPRHDTVYWYQQGPGQDPQFLISFYEKMQSDKGSIPDRFSAQQFSDYHSELNMSSLELGDSALYFCASSSGTYTEAFFGQGTRLTVV.

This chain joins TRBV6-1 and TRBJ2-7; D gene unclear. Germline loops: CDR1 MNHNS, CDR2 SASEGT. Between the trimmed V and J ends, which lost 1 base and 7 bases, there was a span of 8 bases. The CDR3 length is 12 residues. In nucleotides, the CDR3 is TGTGCCAGCAGTGAAGTAATAGGGGAGCAGTACTTC. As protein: CASSEVIGEQYF.

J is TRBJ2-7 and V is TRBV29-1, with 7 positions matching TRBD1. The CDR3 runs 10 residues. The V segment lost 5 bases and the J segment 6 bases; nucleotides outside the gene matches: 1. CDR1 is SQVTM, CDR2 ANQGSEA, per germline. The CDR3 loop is CSVWTGEQYF. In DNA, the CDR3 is TGCAGCGTTTGGACAGGCGAGCAGTACTTC.

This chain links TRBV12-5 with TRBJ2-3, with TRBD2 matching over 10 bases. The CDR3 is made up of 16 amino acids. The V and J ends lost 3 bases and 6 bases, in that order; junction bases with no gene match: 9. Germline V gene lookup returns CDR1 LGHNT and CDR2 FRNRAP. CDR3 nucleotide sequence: TGTGCTAGTGGTTTCGGAACTAGCGGGGATAGGGATACGCAGTATTTT. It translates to CASGFGTSGDRDTQYF.

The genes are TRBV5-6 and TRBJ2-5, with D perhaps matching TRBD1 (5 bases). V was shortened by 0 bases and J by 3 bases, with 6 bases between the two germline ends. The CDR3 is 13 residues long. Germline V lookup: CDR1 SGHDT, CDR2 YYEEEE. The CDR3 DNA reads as TGTGCCAGCAGCTTGGGACAGAAAGAGACCCAGTACTTC. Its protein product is CASSLGQKETQYF.

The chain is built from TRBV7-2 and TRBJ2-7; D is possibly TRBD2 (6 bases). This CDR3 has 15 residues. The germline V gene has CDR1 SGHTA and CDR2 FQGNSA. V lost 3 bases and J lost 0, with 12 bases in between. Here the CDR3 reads CASSLGGMSSYEQYF. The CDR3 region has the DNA TGTGCCAGCAGCTTGGGCGGGATGAGCTCCTACGAGCAGTACTTC.

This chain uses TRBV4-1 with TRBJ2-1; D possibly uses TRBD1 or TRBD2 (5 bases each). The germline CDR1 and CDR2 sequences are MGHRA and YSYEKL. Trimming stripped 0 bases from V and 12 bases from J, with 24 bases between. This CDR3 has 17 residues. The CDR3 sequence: CASSQDNFRDDQFGQFF. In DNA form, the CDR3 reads TGCGCCAGCAGCCAAGATAATTTTCGGGACGACCAGTTTGGGCAGTTCTTC.